Listed below are T cell receptor beta chains from one sample, sequenced in a study of OX40 agonist ivuxolimab in advanced cancers. The assay was immunoSEQ multiplex PCR, and TCRdb's table has in-frame clones only and misses some. The sample yields about 38,000 clones, just under 85% seen once. The sample consisted of CD4+ or CD8+ T cells sorted from blood, taken in a trial of the OX40 agonist ivuxolimab. All receptors come from an adult with an advanced solid tumor such as melanoma, head and neck, liver or kidney cancer. CDR3s include the opening cysteine and the closing phenylalanine or tryptophan. The D gene is left open where the match is weak. The size entry is marked missing in some rows and otherwise reads once, few, many or a size class.

-	few	TRBV5-4	TRBJ2-5	CASSLNQGQETQYF	TGTGCCAGCAGCTTGAACCAGGGCCAAGAGACCCAGTACTTC
-	-	TRBV6-5	TRBJ1-1	CASLPAMNTEAFF	TGTGCCAGCTTACCAGCCATGAACACTGAAGCTTTCTTT
TRBD1	-	TRBV11-2	TRBJ1-2	CASSPDRTLYYGYTF	TGTGCCAGCAGCCCGGACAGGACCCTATACTATGGCTACACCTTC
-	once	TRBV15	TRBJ2-3	CATGAPSTDTQYF	TGTGCCACGGGGGCTCCTAGCACAGATACGCAGTATTTT
-	-	TRBV9	TRBJ2-5	CASSVGHQNQETQYF	TGTGCCAGCAGCGTAGGACATCAAAATCAAGAGACCCAGTACTTC
-	-	TRBV18	TRBJ2-2	CASSSGADTGELFF	TGTGCCAGCTCATCCGGGGCTGACACCGGGGAGCTGTTTTTT
-	-	TRBV5-1	TRBJ2-3	CASSEGTQRTDTQYF	TGCGCCAGCAGCGAGGGGACCCAACGCACAGATACGCAGTATTTT
-	-	TRBV10-3	TRBJ2-7	CAISDSYEQYF	TGTGCCATCAGTGACAGCTACGAGCAGTACTTC
TRBD1	-	TRBV7-9	TRBJ1-5	CASSRDRTGDQPQHF	TGTGCCAGCAGCCGAGACAGGACAGGGGATCAGCCCCAGCATTTT
TRBD1	-	TRBV9	TRBJ2-7	CASSESGTVGEQYF	TGTGCCAGCAGCGAGTCCGGGACAGTGGGGGAGCAGTACTTC
-	-	TRBV18	TRBJ1-1	CASSPTTENTEAFF	TGTGCCAGCTCACCAACCACGGAGAACACTGAAGCTTTCTTT
-	-	TRBV7-9	TRBJ1-2	CASSLSDTDQGGYTF	TGTGCCAGCAGCCTATCTGACACCGATCAGGGTGGCTACACCTTC
-	few	TRBV6-5	TRBJ1-4	CASSERATNEKLFF	TGTGCCAGCAGTGAACGAGCAACTAATGAAAAACTGTTTTTT
-	-	TRBV14	TRBJ1-4	CASSQGDPREKLFF	TGTGCCAGCAGCCAAGGGGACCCCCGGGAAAAACTGTTTTTT
-	-	TRBV18	TRBJ2-1	CASSPPLPGSHNEQFF	TGTGCCAGCTCACCACCCTTGCCAGGGTCGCACAATGAGCAGTTCTTC
-	-	TRBV6-1	TRBJ1-6	CASSEAGAANSPLHF	TGTGCCAGCAGTGAAGCGGGGGCAGCTAATTCACCCCTCCACTTT
TRBD2	-	TRBV6-5	TRBJ2-2	CASSYRGLAVGEELFF	TGTGCCAGCAGTTACCGGGGACTAGCGGTCGGCGAGGAGCTGTTTTTT
-	few	TRBV7-9	TRBJ2-1	CASSLAGGGVLNEQFF	TGTGCCAGCAGCTTAGCGGGCGGGGGCGTCCTCAATGAGCAGTTCTTC
TRBD2	-	TRBV13	TRBJ2-3	CASSFRLSGGIRDTQYF	TGTGCCAGCAGCTTCCGATTAAGCGGGGGGATCCGAGATACGCAGTATTTT
TRBD1	-	TRBV27	TRBJ1-2	CASTGQGAQAYGYTF	TGTGCCAGCACGGGACAGGGGGCGCAAGCCTATGGCTACACCTTC
-	once	TRBV7-9	TRBJ2-5	CASSRRWGSQETQYF	TGTGCCAGCAGCAGAAGGTGGGGGTCCCAAGAGACCCAGTACTTC
-	once	TRBV5-6	TRBJ1-2	CASSLGPGQSGGYGYTF	TGTGCCAGCAGCTTGGGTCCTGGACAGAGTGGGGGATATGGCTACACCTTC
TRBD1	-	TRBV4-2	TRBJ1-6	CASSQVWGQENSPLHF	TGTGCCAGCAGCCAAGTTTGGGGACAGGAAAATTCACCCCTCCACTTT
-	once	TRBV10-2	TRBJ2-3	CASSATILGTDTQYF	TGCGCCAGCAGCGCGACAATATTGGGCACAGATACGCAGTATTTT
-	-	TRBV5-4	TRBJ2-7	CASREFLTPRPHEQYF	TGTGCCAGCAGAGAGTTCCTAACTCCACGCCCTCATGAGCAGTACTTC
-	-	TRBV30	TRBJ1-6	CAYGRSSNSPLHF	TGTGCCTACGGACGGAGTAGTAATTCACCCCTCCACTTT
-	-	TRBV2	TRBJ1-1	CASSERLPGDTEAFF	TGTGCCAGCAGTGAAAGGCTCCCGGGGGACACTGAAGCTTTCTTT
-	few	TRBV21-1	TRBJ2-7	CASRGDRGYEQYF	TGTGCCAGCCGAGGGGACAGGGGCTACGAGCAGTACTTC
-	-	TRBV18	TRBJ2-1	CASSPPGLDHSNEQFF	TGTGCCAGCTCACCCCCGGGACTGGATCACTCCAATGAGCAGTTCTTC
-	-	TRBV12-5	TRBJ2-7	CASSEYSSEQYF	TGTGCTAGTTCGGAGTATTCTTCCGAGCAGTACTTC
-	few	TRBV19	TRBJ1-5	CASSLGFYSNQPQHF	TGTGCCAGTAGTCTAGGATTTTATAGCAATCAGCCCCAGCATTTT
TRBD1	-	TRBV6-4	TRBJ1-2	CASRSGQGGDYGYTF	TGTGCCAGCAGATCTGGACAGGGGGGTGACTATGGCTACACCTTC
-	-	TRBV7-8	TRBJ1-3	CASSWGEPGHGAGNTIYF	TGTGCCAGCAGCTGGGGTGAACCGGGACACGGAGCTGGAAACACCATATATTTT
-	-	TRBV10-3	TRBJ2-7	CAISAGNYEQYF	TGTGCCATCAGTGCAGGAAACTACGAGCAGTACTTC
TRBD2	-	TRBV6-1	TRBJ2-5	CASSDGGVIETQYF	TGTGCCAGCAGTGACGGGGGGGTAATAGAGACCCAGTACTTC
-	-	TRBV9	TRBJ2-7	CASSGEGQVMDEQYF	TGTGCCAGCAGCGGGGAGGGACAAGTGATGGACGAGCAGTACTTC
TRBD1	-	TRBV5-4	TRBJ1-3	CASSSQGAHGNTIYF	TGTGCCAGCAGCTCGCAGGGGGCGCACGGAAACACCATATATTTT
TRBD2	few	TRBV6-1	TRBJ2-5	CASSELAGGQETQYF	TGTGCCAGCAGTGAACTAGCGGGGGGGCAAGAGACCCAGTACTTC
-	-	TRBV6-6	TRBJ2-5	CASSSGGGESKTQYF	TGTGCCAGCAGTTCGGGAGGGGGCGAGTCTAAGACCCAGTACTTC
TRBD2	-	TRBV19	TRBJ2-1	CASSSPYGGGERNEQFF	TGTGCCAGTAGTAGCCCCTACGGCGGGGGGGAGAGGAATGAGCAGTTCTTC
TRBD1	-	TRBV7-3	TRBJ1-1	CASSPGQGTTEAFF	TGTGCCAGCAGCCCGGGACAGGGGACCACTGAAGCTTTCTTT
-	-	TRBV9	TRBJ1-3	CASSPTGSLGGNTIYF	TGTGCCAGCAGCCCTACGGGATCCCTAGGGGGAAACACCATATATTTT
-	once	TRBV10-3	TRBJ1-3	CAISGDGEHGTYSGNTIYF	TGTGCCATCAGCGGAGACGGAGAACATGGAACATACTCTGGAAACACCATATATTTT
-	-	TRBV21-1	TRBJ2-2	CASSKAGTGGTGELFF	TGTGCCAGCAGCAAAGCGGGGACAGGGGGCACCGGGGAGCTGTTTTTT
TRBD1	few	TRBV11-2	TRBJ2-5	CASSYSPYRGRETQYF	TGTGCCAGCAGCTACAGTCCATACAGGGGAAGAGAGACCCAGTACTTC